This T cell receptor (beta chain) was observed in a study of blood T cells in healthy people across ages. About the study: The capture of about one barcoded beta molecule per two T cells was achieved by template switching.

Aged roughly 6 to 100, donors were systemically healthy Caucasians from Russia. The use of a sample-barcoded 5' primer and a J-beta primer mix characterized a second PCR of roughly 7 to 11 cycles. Every cDNA was tagged by a template-switch adaptor with 12 random nucleotides. One entry per CDR3 protein, called by TCRdb with MiXCR from the 5' RACE reads. The sample includes about 1.1 million distinct CDR3 sequences, roughly two fifths of them seen just once. The CDR3 has 19 residues. V was pared by 0 bases and J by 0 bases, with 20 bases between. Germline V gives CDR1 MNHEY, CDR2 SVGAGI. Regarding this clonotype: Its antigen is not identified.

Findings of the study overall: Calculation of diversity from one million T cells yielded estimates considered to be underestimates.

The clonotype comes from a man between 18 and 29 years old in good health. The sequencing sample was made of blood. The chain is built from TRBV6-5 and TRBJ1-2; D is uncertain. The CDR3 loop is CASSYSIPPPGVANYGYTF. For the CDR3, the DNA is TGTGCCAGCAGTTACTCGATTCCACCCCCAGGAGTAGCTAACTATGGCTACACCTTC.